Each of the 13 T cell receptor beta chains below was sequenced from the same sample in a study of naive and memory T cell subsets. Two oligonucleotides, mixed equimolar, formed the beta constant-region primer covering TRBC1 and TRBC2. TCRdb recomputed calls from the UMI-ligation and nested PCR reads with MiXCR, one row per CDR3 protein. The sample carries over 20,000 distinct CDR3 sequences, 9.5% to 11% recorded once. Material: central memory CD8+ T cells from blood. Receptor source: a human donor in good health.

The chain recombines TRBV20-1 with TRBJ2-1; the match to TRBD2 covers 7 bases. V trimming: 0 bases; J trimming: 4 bases; junction bases outside the gene matches: 6. Germline V gives CDR1 DFQATT, CDR2 SNEGSKA (reference sequence). The length of the CDR3 is 15 residues. The CDR3 sequence: CSARDRAGAYNEQFF. The CDR3 DNA is TGCAGTGCTAGAGATCGGGCGGGAGCGTACAATGAGCAGTTCTTC.

This chain connects TRBV29-1 to TRBJ2-7; 10 positions match TRBD2. V was clipped by 2 bases and J by 2 bases; unmatched bases: 12. Germline CDR1 SQVTM, CDR2 ANQGSEA. The CDR3 extends over 17 amino acids. DNA for the CDR3: TGCAGCGTTGAAAGCCCAGGAATAGCGGGGGGTGCCTACGAGCAGTACTTC. Translating gives CSVESPGIAGGAYEQYF.

This clonotype was found many times. The chain carries TRBV7-6 and TRBJ2-3, with D possibly being TRBD2 (5 bases). V was clipped by 0 bases and J by 3 bases, with 7 bases between them. Germline V gene lookup returns CDR1 SGHVS and CDR2 FNYEAQ. The CDR3 totals 14 residues. CDR3 coding DNA: TGTGCCAGCAGCTTAGCGGGAGCTACAGATACGCAGTATTTT. This encodes CASSLAGATDTQYF. Supplemented by reference TRBV7-6 and TRBJ2-3, the full variable domain reads GAGVSQSPRYKVTKRGQDVALRCDPISGHVSLYWYRQALGQGPEFLTYFNYEAQQDKSGLPNDRFSAERPEGSISTLTIQRTEQRDSAMYRCASSLAGATDTQYFGPGTRLTVL.

This clonotype has just a few counts. V and J are TRBV25-1 and TRBJ2-1; 9 bases line up with TRBD2. The CDR3 consists of 15 residues. The V and J ends lost 5 bases and 5 bases, in that order; junction bases with no gene match: 7. Germline V gene data show CDR1 as MGHDK and CDR2 as SYGVNS. The CDR3 coding sequence is TGTGCCAGCAGTCTAGCGGGAAGTCAACACAATGAGCAGTTCTTC. It encodes CASSLAGSQHNEQFF.

This clonotype was observed at least ten times. The chain carries TRBV5-1 and TRBJ2-1; 9 nucleotides line up with TRBD2. Looked up from germline, CDR1 is SGHRS and CDR2 is YFSETQ. The CDR3 extends over 16 amino acids. V shed 4 bases, J shed 3 bases, and the junction held 8 bases outside the gene matches. The CDR3 bases are TGCGCCAGCAGCCCGGCGGGGGGGGTAGGCTACAATGAGCAGTTCTTC. Translating it yields CASSPAGGVGYNEQFF. The entire variable domain, with the rest obtained from reference TRBV5-1 and TRBJ2-1, is as follows: KAGVTQTPRYLIKTRGQQVTLSCSPISGHRSVSWYQQTPGQGLQFLFEYFSETQRNKGNFPGRFSGRQFSNSRSEMNVSTLELGDSALYLCASSPAGGVGYNEQFFGPGTRLTVL.

V gene TRBV20-1 combines with J gene TRBJ2-1, with 8 bases aligning to TRBD2. The germline V gene has CDR1 DFQATT and CDR2 SNEGSKA (reference sequence). This CDR3 contains 13 residues. V dropped 4 bases and J dropped 11; count of bases not matched to a gene: 10. CDR3 in amino acids: CSATTSGGIKQFF. The CDR3 DNA sequence: TGCAGTGCTACAACTAGCGGCGGTATCAAGCAGTTCTTC.

This clonotype was detected only a few times. The CDR3 here is CASSDWTGGREKLFF. The CDR3 DNA is TGTGCCAGCAGTGATTGGACAGGGGGTCGTGAAAAACTGTTTTTT. The genes are TRBV12-3 or TRBV12-4 and TRBJ1-4; 10 bases match TRBD1. V was clipped by 5 bases and J by 7 bases; unmatched bases: 7. The CDR3 contains 15 residues.

This clonotype was seen many times. The V gene is TRBV12-3 or TRBV12-4, the J gene TRBJ2-7; no clear D gene. V lost 5 bases and J lost 0, with 8 bases in between. This CDR3 is built from 13 residues. Written as DNA, the CDR3 is TGTGCCAGCAGTGATAAAGTCTCCTACGAGCAGTACTTC. As protein: CASSDKVSYEQYF.

This clonotype was found a few times. This chain joins TRBV7-2 and TRBJ2-7; 9 bases align to TRBD2. The length of the CDR3 is 17 residues. V shed 5 bases and J 4 bases; nucleotides not matched to a gene: 15. Per the germline V gene, CDR1 is SGHTA and CDR2 is FQGNSA. In DNA form, the CDR3 reads TGTGCCAGCAGCCAAGGACGTACCAGCGGGAGGTTTTACGAGCAGTACTTC. Translated, it gives CASSQGRTSGRFYEQYF.

This clonotype was seen ten or more times. The chain employs TRBV28 and TRBJ2-1; D possibly matches TRBD1 or TRBD2 (5 bases each). Per germline, CDR1 MDHEN and CDR2 SYDVKM. This CDR3 has 15 residues. Trimming took 6 bases from V and 0 from J, leaving 12 bases between them. The CDR3 DNA sequence: TGTGCCAGCAGCCGATGGGGGTCCTCCTACAATGAGCAGTTCTTC. Amino acid sequence: CASSRWGSSYNEQFF.

The rearrangement joins TRBV24-1 to TRBJ1-5, with a tentative D call TRBD1 (5 bases). The CDR3 is 13 amino acids. From germline, CDR1 is KGHDR and CDR2 SFDVKD. Trimming took off 10 bases at V and 4 bases at J, with 13 bases between the two ends. The CDR3 nucleotides are TGTGCCACGGGAAAGGGGACTAATCAGCCCCAGCATTTT. Protein: CATGKGTNQPQHF.

The chain links TRBV7-9 to TRBJ2-7; 10 bases align to TRBD2. Germline CDR1 is SEHNR and CDR2 is FQNEAQ (reference sequence). The CDR3 spans 16 residues. V trimming: 5 bases; J trimming: 2 bases; junction bases outside the gene matches: 9. This CDR3 is CASSPPTSGTTYEQYF. DNA for the CDR3: TGTGCCAGCAGCCCCCCAACTAGCGGGACCACCTACGAGCAGTACTTC.

There are many counts of this clonotype. The chain links TRBV3-1 to TRBJ2-7; D gene uncertain. V was pared by 4 bases and J by 4 bases, with 17 bases between. The CDR3 totals 15 residues. Germline V CDR1 and CDR2: LGHDT, YNNKEL (reference sequence). Written as DNA, the CDR3 is TGTGCCAGCAGCCCTTTCGTGTTGGGATCGTACGAGCAGTACTTC. This gives the protein CASSPFVLGSYEQYF.